This TCR beta chain was sequenced for a study of blood T cell repertoires in COVID-19. Study-wide background: Collection of acute and convalescent COVID-19 samples took place in the United States, Italy and Spain. From T cells, B-cell-depleted T cells, or PBMCs came the material, which was cDNA or gDNA.

In the study's own analysis: Quantification of nucleated cells was approximated via reference gene primer amplification. TCRdb's copy holds only in-frame clones and misses some; the assay was immunoSEQ multiplex PCR. The DNA was the basis for D and trimming; V, J and clone size are from that table. Of approximately 68,000 clones listed, just over 85% are singletons. The CDR3 is 13 residues long. Germline V gene data show CDR1 as WSHSY and CDR2 as SAAADI. The V segment lost 6 bases and the J segment 4 bases; nucleotides outside the gene matches: 3. The TCR comes from a man between 65 and 85 years old with active or convalescent COVID-19. The rearrangement uses TRBV10-2 and TRBJ2-1; 7 bases are a match to TRBD2. The source material was peripheral blood. As DNA, the CDR3 is TGCGCCAGCAGAGGACTAGGATACAATGAGCAGTTCTTC. As protein: CASRGLGYNEQFF.